This TCR beta chain originates from a study of blood T cell repertoires in COVID-19. At the level of the study: Samples taken during acute and convalescent COVID-19 were collected in the United States, Italy and Spain. PBMCs, B-cell-depleted T cells, or T cells were the source of the cDNA or gDNA that made up the material.

This CDR3 is built from 14 residues. Germline assignment: CDR1 SGHNT and CDR2 YENEEA. V dropped 4 bases and J dropped 3; count of bases not matched to a gene: 3. Per the study methods: Estimates of nucleated cell counts were drawn from the amplification of reference gene primers. This table comes from immunoSEQ multiplex PCR, and its TCRdb copy is limited to in-frame clones, with some not included. V and J calls and clone size are those listed in that table; D and trimming were worked out from the DNA. In the table there are some 260,000 clones, roughly 80% of which are singletons. This TCR was sampled from a man of 80 years or more with acute or convalescent COVID-19. Material: peripheral blood. The chain is built from TRBV11-3 and TRBJ2-1; TRBD1 matches at 7 bases. CDR3 nucleotide sequence: TGTGCCAGCAGCTCGGGACAGAGCTACAATGAGCAGTTCTTC. It translates to CASSSGQSYNEQFF.